One sample yielded the 3 T cell receptor beta chains listed below, sequenced in a study of cytomegalovirus exposure and HLA in healthy donors (dated by TCRdb to between 2016 and 2019). Libraries were built with the immunoSEQ multiplex PCR assay. For the multiplex PCR, a mixture combining 60 forward primers for TCR Vbeta segments and 13 reverse primers for TCR Jbeta segments was used. Drawn from immuneACCESS, this table holds only the in-frame rearrangements with V and J called that TCRdb kept. Clones are partly lost; checked studies trace under half to an unresolved V gene and leave the rest unexplained. The sample records approximately 150,000 clones, more than 75% of which are singletons. The top ten hold 2.5% of the sample. The sample was PBMCs. The origin of the receptors is a man aged 25 to 40 in good health and CMV-seropositive.

The chain recombines TRBV19 with TRBJ1-2; 8 nucleotides align to TRBD1. The V gene's germline CDR1 is LNHDA and CDR2 SQIVND (reference sequence). The CDR3 runs 15 residues. The V and J ends lost 3 bases and 1 base, in that order; junction bases with no gene match: 4. This CDR3 is CASSIRDRYNYGYTF. The CDR3 coding sequence is TGTGCCAGTAGTATTCGGGACAGGTATAACTATGGCTACACCTTC.

This clone appeared once. The rearrangement uses TRBV13 and TRBJ2-1; 10 bases map to TRBD2. The CDR3 sequence is 15 residues long. Trimming at V came to 5 bases and at J to 6 bases, leaving 7 bases not matched to a gene. Germline loops: CDR1 PRHDT, CDR2 FYEKMQ (reference sequence). The CDR3 here is CASSHLAGVSNEQFF. For the CDR3, the DNA is TGTGCCAGCAGCCATCTAGCGGGAGTTTCCAATGAGCAGTTCTTC.

The chain links TRBV2 to TRBJ2-2; tentatively, D is TRBD2 (5 bases). The CDR3 is 15 residues long. Between the trimmed V and J ends, which lost 3 bases and 0 bases, there was a span of 8 bases. Germline CDR1 and CDR2: SNHLY and FYNNEI. CDR3 DNA sequence: TGTGCCAGCAGTGACAGGACTTCGAACACCGGGGAGCTGTTTTTT. It encodes CASSDRTSNTGELFF.